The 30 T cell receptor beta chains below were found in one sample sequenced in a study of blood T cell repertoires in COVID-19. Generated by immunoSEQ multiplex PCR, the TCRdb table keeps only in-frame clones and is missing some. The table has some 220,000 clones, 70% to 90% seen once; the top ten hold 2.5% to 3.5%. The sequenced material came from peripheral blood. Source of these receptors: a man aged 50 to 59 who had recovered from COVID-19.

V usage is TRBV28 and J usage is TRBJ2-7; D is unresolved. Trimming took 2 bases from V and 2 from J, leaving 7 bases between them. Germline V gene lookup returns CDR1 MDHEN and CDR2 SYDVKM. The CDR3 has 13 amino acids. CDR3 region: CASSLGTTYEQYF. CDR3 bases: TGTGCCAGCAGTTTAGGCACAACCTACGAGCAGTACTTC.

This CDR3 reads CASSPYGSGTDTQYF. The CDR3 DNA sequence: TGTGCCAGCAGCCCATACGGGAGTGGGACAGATACGCAGTATTTT. The chain couples TRBV11-2 to TRBJ2-3; the D gene is possibly TRBD2 (6 bases). Trimming cost V 5 bases and J 3 bases, with 15 bases left between them. CDR3 length: 15 residues. Germline lookup yields CDR1 SGHAT and CDR2 FQNNGV.

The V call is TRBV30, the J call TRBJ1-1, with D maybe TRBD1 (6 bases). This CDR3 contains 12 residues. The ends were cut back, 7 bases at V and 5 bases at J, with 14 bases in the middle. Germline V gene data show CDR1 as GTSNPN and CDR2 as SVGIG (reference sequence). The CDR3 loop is CALKGGATEAFF. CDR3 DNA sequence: TGTGCCTTGAAAGGGGGGGCGACTGAAGCTTTCTTT.

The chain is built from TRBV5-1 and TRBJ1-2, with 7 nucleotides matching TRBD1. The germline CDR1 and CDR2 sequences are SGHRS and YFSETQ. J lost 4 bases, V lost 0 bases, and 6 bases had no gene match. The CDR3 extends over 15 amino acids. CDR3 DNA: TGCGCCAGCAGCTTGGTGGGACAGACATTCTATGGCTACACCTTC. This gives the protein CASSLVGQTFYGYTF.

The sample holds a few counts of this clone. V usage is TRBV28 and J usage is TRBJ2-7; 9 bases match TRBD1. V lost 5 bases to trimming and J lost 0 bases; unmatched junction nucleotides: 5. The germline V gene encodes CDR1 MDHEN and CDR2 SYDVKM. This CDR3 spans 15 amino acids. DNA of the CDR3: TGTGCCAGCAGTCCCGGGGGACAGGGCTCCTACGAGCAGTACTTC. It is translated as CASSPGGQGSYEQYF.

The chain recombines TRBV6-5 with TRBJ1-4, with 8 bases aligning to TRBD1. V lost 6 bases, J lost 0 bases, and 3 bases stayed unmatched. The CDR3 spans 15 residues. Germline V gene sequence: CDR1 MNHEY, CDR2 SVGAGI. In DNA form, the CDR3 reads TGTGCCAGCAGCACGACAGGGGCAACTAATGAAAAACTGTTTTTT. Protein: CASSTTGATNEKLFF.

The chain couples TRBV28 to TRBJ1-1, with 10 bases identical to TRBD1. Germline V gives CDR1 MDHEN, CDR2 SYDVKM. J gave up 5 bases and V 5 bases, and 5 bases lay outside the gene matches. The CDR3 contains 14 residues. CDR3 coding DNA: TGTGCCAGCAGTCCCGGGACAGGGGTTACTGAAGCTTTCTTT. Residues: CASSPGTGVTEAFF.

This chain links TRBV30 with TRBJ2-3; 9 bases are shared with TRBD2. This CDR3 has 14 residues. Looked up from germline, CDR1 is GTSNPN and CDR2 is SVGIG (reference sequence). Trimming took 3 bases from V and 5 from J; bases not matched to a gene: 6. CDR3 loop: CAWRREGGGDTQYF. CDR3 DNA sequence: TGTGCCTGGAGGCGGGAGGGAGGTGGAGATACGCAGTATTTT.

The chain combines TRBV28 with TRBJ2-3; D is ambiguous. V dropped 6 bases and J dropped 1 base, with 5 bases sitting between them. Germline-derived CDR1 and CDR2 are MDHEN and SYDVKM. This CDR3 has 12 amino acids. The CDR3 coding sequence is TGTGCCAGCAGGCCGGGCACAGATACGCAGTATTTT. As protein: CASRPGTDTQYF.

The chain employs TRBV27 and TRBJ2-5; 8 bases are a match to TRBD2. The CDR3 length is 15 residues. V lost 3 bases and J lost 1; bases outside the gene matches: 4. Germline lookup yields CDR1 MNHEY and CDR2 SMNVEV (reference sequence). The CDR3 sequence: CASSFEAGVQETQYF. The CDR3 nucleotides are TGTGCCAGCAGTTTTGAAGCGGGAGTCCAAGAGACCCAGTACTTC.

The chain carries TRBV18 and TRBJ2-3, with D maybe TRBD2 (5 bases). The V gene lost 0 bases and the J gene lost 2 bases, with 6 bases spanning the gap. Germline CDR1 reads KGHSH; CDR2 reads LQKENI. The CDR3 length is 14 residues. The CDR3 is CASSPPGATDTQYF. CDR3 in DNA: TGTGCCAGCTCACCACCGGGAGCCACAGATACGCAGTATTTT.

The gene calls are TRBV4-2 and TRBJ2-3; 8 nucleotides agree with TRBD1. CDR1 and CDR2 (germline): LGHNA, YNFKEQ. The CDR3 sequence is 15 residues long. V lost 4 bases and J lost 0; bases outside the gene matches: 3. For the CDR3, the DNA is TGTGCCAGCAGCCGGACAGGGACTAGCACAGATACGCAGTATTTT. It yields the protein CASSRTGTSTDTQYF.

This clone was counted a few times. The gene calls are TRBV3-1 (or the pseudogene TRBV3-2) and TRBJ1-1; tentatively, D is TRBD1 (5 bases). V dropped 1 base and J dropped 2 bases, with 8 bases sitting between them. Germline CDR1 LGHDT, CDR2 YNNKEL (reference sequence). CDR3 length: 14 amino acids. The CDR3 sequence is CASSQVGLNTEAFF. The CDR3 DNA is TGTGCCAGCAGCCAAGTGGGACTCAACACTGAAGCTTTCTTT.

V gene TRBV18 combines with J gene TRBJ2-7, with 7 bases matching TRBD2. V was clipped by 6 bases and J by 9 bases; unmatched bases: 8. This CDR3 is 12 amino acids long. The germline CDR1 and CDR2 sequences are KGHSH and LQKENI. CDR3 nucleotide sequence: TGTGCCAGCTCCCCCCGCGGGGGTTGGCAGTACTTC. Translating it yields CASSPRGGWQYF.

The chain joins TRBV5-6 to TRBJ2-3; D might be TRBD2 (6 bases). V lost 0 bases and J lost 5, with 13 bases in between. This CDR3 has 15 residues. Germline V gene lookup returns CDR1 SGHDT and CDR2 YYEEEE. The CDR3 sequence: CASSLGETRGDTQYF. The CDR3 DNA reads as TGTGCCAGCAGCTTGGGGGAGACTAGAGGAGATACGCAGTATTTT.

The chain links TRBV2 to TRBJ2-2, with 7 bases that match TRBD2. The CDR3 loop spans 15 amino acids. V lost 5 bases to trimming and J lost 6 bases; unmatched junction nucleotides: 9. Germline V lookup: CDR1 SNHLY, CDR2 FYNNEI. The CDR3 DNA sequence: TGTGCCAGCAGTCCCCTCCGGGAGGTTTCCGGGGAGCTGTTTTTT. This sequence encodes CASSPLREVSGELFF.

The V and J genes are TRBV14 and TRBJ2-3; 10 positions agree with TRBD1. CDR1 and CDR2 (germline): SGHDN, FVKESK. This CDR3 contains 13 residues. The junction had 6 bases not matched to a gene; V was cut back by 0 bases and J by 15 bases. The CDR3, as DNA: TGTGCCAGCAGCCAAGAAGGGACAGGGGTACTCTATTTT. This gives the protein CASSQEGTGVLYF.

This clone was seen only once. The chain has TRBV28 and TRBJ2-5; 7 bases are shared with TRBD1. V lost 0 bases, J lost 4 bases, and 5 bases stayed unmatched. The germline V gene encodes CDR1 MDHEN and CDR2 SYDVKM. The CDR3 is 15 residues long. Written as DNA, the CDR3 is TGTGCCAGCAGTTTATGGGTAGGGGGCAGAGAGACCCAGTACTTC. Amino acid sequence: CASSLWVGGRETQYF. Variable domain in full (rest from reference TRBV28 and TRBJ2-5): DVKVTQSSRYLVKRTGEKVFLECVQDMDHENMFWYRQDPGLGLRLIYFSYDVKMKEKGDIPEGYSVSREKKERFSLILESASTNQTSMYLCASSLWVGGRETQYFGPGTRLLVL.

The CDR3 coding sequence is TGTGCCAGCAGTTACTCGGGCTGGCGGGCTGAAGCTTTCTTT. Its protein is CASSYSGWRAEAFF. The chain links TRBV6-5 to TRBJ1-1, with D unclear. Germline V CDR1 and CDR2: MNHEY, SVGAGI. Trimming took 0 bases from V and 6 from J, leaving 11 bases between them. The CDR3 contains 14 residues.

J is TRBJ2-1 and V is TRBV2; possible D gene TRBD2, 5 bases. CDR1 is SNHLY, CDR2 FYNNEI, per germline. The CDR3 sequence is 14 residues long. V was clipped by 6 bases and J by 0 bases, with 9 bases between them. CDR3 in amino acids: CASSSRGSYNEQFF. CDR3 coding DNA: TGTGCCAGCAGCTCCCGGGGCTCCTACAATGAGCAGTTCTTC.

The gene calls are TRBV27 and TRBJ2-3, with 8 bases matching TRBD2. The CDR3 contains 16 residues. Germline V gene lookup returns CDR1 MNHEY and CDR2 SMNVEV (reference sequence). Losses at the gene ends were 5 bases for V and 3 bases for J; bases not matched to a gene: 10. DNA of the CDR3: TGTGCCAGCAGTCCAGCGGGAGCGGCACCAACAGATACGCAGTATTTT. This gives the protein CASSPAGAAPTDTQYF.

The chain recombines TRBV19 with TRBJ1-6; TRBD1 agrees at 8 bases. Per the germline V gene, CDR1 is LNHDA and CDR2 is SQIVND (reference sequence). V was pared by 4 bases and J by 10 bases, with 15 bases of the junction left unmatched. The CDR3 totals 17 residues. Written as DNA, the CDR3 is TGTGCCAGTAGTACACACCTCGGCGGGACAGGTGAATCACCCCTCCACTTT. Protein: CASSTHLGGTGESPLHF.

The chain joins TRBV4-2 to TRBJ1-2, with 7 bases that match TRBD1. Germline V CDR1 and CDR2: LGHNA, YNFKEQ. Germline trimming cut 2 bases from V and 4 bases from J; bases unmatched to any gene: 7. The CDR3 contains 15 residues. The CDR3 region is CASSQTGQDIYGYTF. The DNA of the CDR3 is TGTGCCAGCAGCCAAACAGGACAGGACATCTATGGCTACACCTTC.

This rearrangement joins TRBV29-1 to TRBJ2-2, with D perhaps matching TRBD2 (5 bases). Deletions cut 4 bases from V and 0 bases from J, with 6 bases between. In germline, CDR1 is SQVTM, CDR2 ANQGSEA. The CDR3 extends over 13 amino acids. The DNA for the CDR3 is TGCAGCGTTGCACTAGCGAACACCGGGGAGCTGTTTTTT. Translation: CSVALANTGELFF.

The CDR3 loop reads CASSLTGGADTQYF. CDR3 in DNA: TGTGCCAGCAGCTTGACAGGGGGTGCAGATACGCAGTATTTT. The rearrangement uses TRBV5-5 and TRBJ2-3, with 8 nucleotides matching TRBD1. The germline V gene encodes CDR1 SGHKS and CDR2 YYEKEE (reference sequence). V lost 1 base and J lost 4; bases outside the gene matches: 2. There are 14 residues in the CDR3. The whole variable domain, remainder taken from reference TRBV5-5 and TRBJ2-3, is DAGVTQSPTHLIKTRGQQVTLRCSPISGHKSVSWYQQVLGQGPQFIFQYYEKEERGRGNFPDRFSARQFPNYSSELNVNALLLGDSALYLCASSLTGGADTQYFGPGTRLTVL.

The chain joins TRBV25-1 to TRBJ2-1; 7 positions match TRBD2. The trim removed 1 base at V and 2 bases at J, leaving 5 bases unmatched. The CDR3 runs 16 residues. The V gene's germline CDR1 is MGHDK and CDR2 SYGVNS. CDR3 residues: CASSESGRGTYNEQFF. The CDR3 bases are TGTGCCAGCAGTGAATCCGGGCGGGGGACCTACAATGAGCAGTTCTTC. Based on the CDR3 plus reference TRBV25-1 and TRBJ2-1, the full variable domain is EADIYQTPRYLVIGTGKKITLECSQTMGHDKMYWYQQDPGMELHLIHYSYGVNSTEKGDLSSESTVSRIRTEHFPLTLESARPSHTSQYLCASSESGRGTYNEQFFGPGTRLTVL.

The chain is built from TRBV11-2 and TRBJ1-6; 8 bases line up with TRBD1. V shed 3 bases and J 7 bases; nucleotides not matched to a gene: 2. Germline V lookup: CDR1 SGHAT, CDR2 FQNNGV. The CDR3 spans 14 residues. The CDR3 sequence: CASSFRGRNSPLHF. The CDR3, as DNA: TGTGCCAGCAGCTTCAGGGGGCGGAATTCACCCCTCCACTTT.

The CDR3 sequence is CASSRGSRTSGTRRYNEQFF. DNA for the CDR3: TGTGCCAGCAGCCGAGGAAGCCGGACTAGCGGAACCCGGCGCTACAATGAGCAGTTCTTC. The chain is built from TRBV14 and TRBJ2-1; 10 bases fit TRBD2. This CDR3 comprises 20 residues. V lost 4 bases to trimming and J lost 3 bases; unmatched junction nucleotides: 18. Germline CDR1 reads SGHDN; CDR2 reads FVKESK.

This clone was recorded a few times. DNA for the CDR3: TGCGCCAGCAGTCCGGACAGGGCGATATCCTACGAGCAGTACTTC. It specifies CASSPDRAISYEQYF. The chain employs TRBV5-1 and TRBJ2-7; 8 bases match TRBD1. This CDR3 comprises 15 residues. The V gene end was trimmed by 5 bases and the J gene end by 1 base; junction bases not matched to a gene: 8. Germline values: CDR1 SGHRS, CDR2 YFSETQ.

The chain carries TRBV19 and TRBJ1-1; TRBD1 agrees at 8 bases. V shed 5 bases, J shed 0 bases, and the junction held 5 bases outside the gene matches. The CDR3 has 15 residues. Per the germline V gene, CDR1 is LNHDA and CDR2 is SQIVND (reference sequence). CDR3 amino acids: CASSSQQGVNTEAFF. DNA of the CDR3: TGTGCCAGTAGTTCCCAACAGGGGGTGAACACTGAAGCTTTCTTT.